Following are 32 T cell receptor beta chains from one sample sequenced in a study of tumor and adjacent non-tumor tissue in lung cancer. This sample's RNA came from whole unsorted tissue. Three rounds of nested PCR, following a modified ARM-PCR protocol, produced the TCRbeta library. One entry per CDR3 protein results from TCRdb running MiXCR on the multiplex PCR reads. The table includes fewer than 85,000 distinct CDR3 sequences, about 80% detected once. The sample consisted of lung tumor tissue. Every receptor here comes from a man between 60 and 75 years old with non-small cell lung cancer.

This clonotype was detected only once. One junction end does not reproduce the germline sequence, and a read error may be involved. This chain links TRBV6-5 with TRBJ1-1; D remains unclear. This CDR3 is built from 14 residues. Germline CDR1 and CDR2: MNHEY and SVGAGI. The CDR3 region has the DNA TGTGCCAGAAGTTACCGGTTTGGGGAAAATGAAGCTTTCTTT. It specifies CARSYRFGENEAFF.

Regarding this clonotype: One end of the junction is discordant with germline, which a read error may explain. V is TRBV6-5 and J is TRBJ2-7, with 9 nucleotides matching TRBD1. The CDR3 runs 15 residues. Germline loops: CDR1 MNHEY, CDR2 SVGAGI. The CDR3 nucleotides are TGTGCCAGCGGTTACTCCGGACAGGGGCGCTCCGAGCACTACTTC. Residues: CASGYSGQGRSEHYF.

In regard to this clonotype: Possible read error: a much larger clone is one base away. The V and J genes are TRBV7-9 and TRBJ2-4; D may be TRBD2 (6 bases). Germline assignment: CDR1 SEHNR and CDR2 FQNEAQ (reference sequence). The CDR3 has 14 residues. The DNA for the CDR3 is TGTGCCAGCAGCCCACTCGGGGGTCTGGACATGCAGTACTTC. Translating gives CASSPLGGLDMQYF.

Details on this clonotype: Because the CDR3 is missing its conserved closing phenylalanine or tryptophan, this is likely a read error. The chain couples TRBV6-2 or TRBV6-3 to TRBJ2-7; D gene ambiguous. Germline V gives CDR1 MNHEY, CDR2 SVGEGT. The CDR3 contains 15 residues. V was trimmed by 4 bases and J by 0 bases, leaving 13 bases between them. The CDR3 loop reads CASSLLTPNSYEQYS. The CDR3 DNA reads TGTGCCAGCAGTTTGCTGACGCCCAACTCCTACGAGCAGTACTCC.

In regard to this clonotype: Germline and junction disagree at one end, which may indicate a read error. This chain connects TRBV6-1 to TRBJ1-2, with TRBD1 identical over 7 bases. The germline V gene has CDR1 MNHNS and CDR2 SASEGT. The CDR3 totals 14 residues. CDR3 sequence (DNA): TGCGCCAGCATAGAAGGACAGGCGCAGAGGGGCTACACATTC. This gives the protein CASIEGQAQRGYTF.

This clonotype has a handful of counts. A much more abundant neighbour one base away suggests this may be a read error. V gene TRBV12-3 or TRBV12-4 combines with J gene TRBJ2-5, with D tentatively TRBD2 (5 bases). The CDR3 is made up of 13 amino acids. DNA for the CDR3: TGTGTCAGCAGTTTATTCAGCGCGGGGACCCAGTACTTC. It yields the protein CVSSLFSAGTQYF.

This chain joins TRBV5-1 and TRBJ2-2; D is ambiguous. The CDR3 covers 16 residues. CDR1 is SGHRS and CDR2 is YFSETQ in the germline V gene. The germline V and J ends were trimmed by 5 bases and 2 bases, with 16 bases remaining between them. The CDR3: CASSGVMGRNTGELFF. The CDR3 DNA sequence: TGCGCCAGCAGTGGAGTTATGGGCCGAAACACCGGGGAGCTGTTTTTT. The whole variable domain, filled in from reference TRBV5-1 and TRBJ2-2, reads KAGVTQTPRYLIKTRGQQVTLSCSPISGHRSVSWYQQTPGQGLQFLFEYFSETQRNKGNFPGRFSGRQFSNSRSEMNVSTLELGDSALYLCASSGVMGRNTGELFFGEGSRLTVL.

A word on this clonotype: In this CDR3 the conserved last residue, phenylalanine or tryptophan, is missing, so a read error is likely. V usage is TRBV11-2 and J usage is TRBJ2-5, with D possibly being TRBD2 (5 bases). This CDR3 region has 13 residues. Per the germline V gene, CDR1 is SGHAT and CDR2 is FQNNGV. The ends were cut back, 2 bases at V and 2 bases at J, with 6 bases in the middle. The CDR3 loop reads CASSLREQETQYL. CDR3 coding DNA: TGTGCCAGCAGCTTAAGGGAGCAAGAGACCCAGTACCTC.

V is TRBV20-1 and J is TRBJ1-1; no firm D call. The germline CDR1 and CDR2 sequences are DFQATT and SNEGSKA (reference sequence). Trimming took 3 bases from V and 3 from J, leaving 11 bases between them. The CDR3 totals 13 residues. CDR3 loop: CSASRGRDTEAFF. DNA of the CDR3: TGCAGTGCTAGTCGAGGGAGAGACACTGAAGCTTTCTTT.

The table lists this clonotype with a few counts. A clone one base away is much larger, so this may be a read error. This rearrangement joins TRBV20-1 to TRBJ1-1; D remains unclear. This CDR3 comprises 11 residues. Germline V gene data show CDR1 as DFQATT and CDR2 as SNEGSKA (reference sequence). The CDR3 here is CNARDLDQAFF. DNA for the CDR3: TGCAATGCTAGAGATCTCGATCAAGCTTTCTTT.

This clonotype was found many times. V gene TRBV20-1 combines with J gene TRBJ2-1; a weak D match, TRBD2 (6 bases). The ends were cut back, 3 bases at V and 6 bases at J, with 18 bases in the middle. The germline V gene has CDR1 DFQATT and CDR2 SNEGSKA (reference sequence). The CDR3 is 15 amino acids. The CDR3: CSASLASGGVNEQFF. CDR3 in DNA: TGCAGTGCTAGTCTGGCTAGTGGAGGGGTCAATGAGCAGTTCTTC.

CDR3 nucleotides: TGTGCCAGCATCGGCCCACTAACAGTGACTTCTGAAAAACTGTTTTTT. This gives the protein CASIGPLTVTSEKLFF. This chain links TRBV6-1 with TRBJ1-4, with unresolved D. The V gene's germline CDR1 is MNHNS and CDR2 SASEGT. V lost 7 bases, J lost 7 bases, and 22 bases lay in between. The CDR3 consists of 16 residues.

A word on this clonotype: Its ends do not fully match the called genes, so a read error is possible. The chain combines TRBV6-5 with TRBJ2-5; the D gene is possibly TRBD2 (5 bases). CDR3 length: 14 residues. Looked up from germline, CDR1 is MNHEY and CDR2 is SVGAGI. DNA of the CDR3: TGTGCCAGCACCCCGTCCCGGGGTAAAGAGACCCATTACTTC. Its protein product is CASTPSRGKETHYF.

This clonotype was seen a handful of times. Just one base apart from a much larger clone, this may be a read error. The chain couples TRBV24-1 to TRBJ1-2; no clear D gene. The CDR3 contains 15 residues. Germline V gene lookup returns CDR1 KGHDR and CDR2 SFDVKD. CDR3: CVTSDHSASPNGYTF. The CDR3 DNA is TGTGTCACCAGTGATCATTCGGCGAGCCCGAATGGCTACACCTTC.

The chain uses TRBV6-6 and TRBJ1-1; 7 nucleotides match TRBD1. The junction had 10 bases not matched to a gene; V was cut back by 10 bases and J by 5 bases. From germline, CDR1 is MNHNY and CDR2 SVGAGI (reference sequence). This CDR3 region has 13 residues. The CDR3 spells CAIRLTGSTEAFF. CDR3 in DNA: TGTGCCATCAGGTTGACAGGGAGTACTGAAGCTTTCTTT.

This clonotype came up a few times. The missing conserved phenylalanine or tryptophan at the end of this CDR3 makes a read error likely. V gene TRBV6-5 combines with J gene TRBJ1-1, with a tentative D call TRBD1 (6 bases). Trimming shortened V by 0 bases and J by 6 bases, and 14 bases separated the two germline ends. The CDR3 has 15 residues. Germline lookup yields CDR1 MNHEY and CDR2 SVGAGI. The DNA of the CDR3 is TGTGCCAGCAGTTACTCCCGCAGGGGTGGAGCTGAAGCTTTCATC. This encodes CASSYSRRGGAEAFI.

Points on this clonotype: At one of its ends the junction is not consistent with the germline gene, which may arise from a read error. The V and J genes are TRBV5-1 and TRBJ2-2; 12 bases are shared with TRBD2. The V gene's germline CDR1 is SGHRS and CDR2 YFSETQ. The CDR3 spans 16 residues. This CDR3 reads CASSLFLAGGRGEPFF. CDR3 nucleotides: TGCGCCAGCAGCTTGTTCCTAGCGGGAGGGCGCGGGGAGCCGTTTTTT.

V usage is TRBV11-2 and J usage is TRBJ2-7; 7 nucleotides agree with TRBD2. CDR1 and CDR2 (germline): SGHAT, FQNNGV. V lost 7 bases, J lost 3 bases, and 12 bases stayed unmatched. The CDR3 contains 15 residues. In nucleotides, the CDR3 is TGTGCCAGCAACTCGGGAGTAGCGGGTTACTACGAGCAGTACTTC. Its protein product is CASNSGVAGYYEQYF.

Comment on this clonotype: Mismatch with germline at one junction end may stem from a read error. The chain is built from TRBV20-1 and TRBJ2-7, with D possibly being TRBD2 (5 bases). Germline CDR1 and CDR2: DFQATT and SNEGSKA (reference sequence). This CDR3 has 12 residues. In nucleotides, the CDR3 is TGTAGTGCTCCAGAGGGTACCTACGAGCAGTACTTC. This sequence encodes CSAPEGTYEQYF.

The chain combines TRBV10-3 with TRBJ2-5, with D unresolved. Germline CDR1 and CDR2: ENHRY and SYGVKD. This CDR3 is built from 15 residues. V lost 3 bases and J 3 bases, leaving 14 bases between the germline ends. CDR3 coding DNA: TGTGCCATCAGTGACGAACTATGCAGAGAAGAGACCCAGTACTTC. Amino acid sequence: CAISDELCREETQYF.

The gene calls are TRBV6-6 and TRBJ2-5; possible D gene TRBD2, 5 bases. Trimming took off 8 bases at V and 3 bases at J, with 13 bases between the two ends. Germline CDR1 reads MNHNY; CDR2 reads SVGAGI (reference sequence). This CDR3 region has 13 residues. The CDR3 DNA reads as TGTGCCAGCCTAGCAGGAGTGGAAGAGACCCAGTACTTC. Its translation: CASLAGVEETQYF.

In this sample, this clonotype turned up many times. This sequence joins TRBV5-6 and TRBJ2-7, with TRBD1 as a possible D gene (5 bases). The CDR3 is 15 amino acids. Germline V gene sequence: CDR1 SGHDT, CDR2 YYEEEE. Trimming took 4 bases from V and 1 from J, leaving 15 bases between them. CDR3 protein: CASSPSGRASYEQYF. CDR3 in DNA: TGTGCCAGCAGCCCCAGTGGCAGGGCGTCCTACGAGCAGTACTTC.

With regard to this clonotype: Since no conserved phenylalanine or tryptophan closes the CDR3, a read error is the likely cause. The chain recombines TRBV20-1 with TRBJ1-2; a possible D gene is TRBD1 (5 bases). This CDR3 is built from 14 residues. V lost 1 base and J lost 4, with 13 bases in between. Germline CDR1 and CDR2: DFQATT and SNEGSKA (reference sequence). In DNA, the CDR3 is TGCAGTGCTAGAGGGAGGACGGACACCTATGGCTACACCATC. It yields the protein CSARGRTDTYGYTI.

This clonotype was recorded a few times. Mismatch with germline at one junction end may stem from a read error. This chain joins TRBV6-5 and TRBJ2-1; 8 bases are shared with TRBD1. Germline V gives CDR1 MNHEY, CDR2 SVGAGI. The CDR3 is 14 residues long. The CDR3 sequence: CVSSSGQGPNEQFF. Written as DNA, the CDR3 is TGTGTCAGCAGTTCCGGACAGGGCCCCAATGAGCAGTTCTTC.

For this clonotype: A read error may account for a junction end that differs from germline. The V call is TRBV29-1, the J call TRBJ2-7; TRBD2 matches at 11 bases. CDR3 length: 16 amino acids. Germline assignment: CDR1 SQVTM and CDR2 ANQGSEA. Here the CDR3 reads CGVEDRLAGGSYEQYF. The CDR3, as DNA: TGCGGCGTTGAAGATCGTCTAGCGGGAGGTTCCTACGAGCAGTACTTT.

As for this clonotype: One junction end disagrees with the germline gene, perhaps due to a read error. The chain recombines TRBV20-1 with TRBJ1-2, with D perhaps TRBD1 (6 bases). This CDR3 contains 13 residues. The germline gives CDR1 DFQATT, CDR2 SNEGSKA (reference sequence). The CDR3 sequence: CSARTGSNYSYTF. The CDR3 DNA sequence: TGCAGTGCTAGAACAGGGTCTAACTATAGCTATACCTTC.

In this sample, this clonotype turned up once. The gene calls are TRBV29-1 and TRBJ2-7; D remains ambiguous. The germline gives CDR1 SQVTM, CDR2 ANQGSEA. CDR3 size: 13 residues. The CDR3 loop is CSVVHGRSYEQYF. The CDR3 nucleotides read TGCAGTGTCGTCCATGGACGGAGCTACGAGCAGTACTTC.

Notes on this clonotype: A single base separates this from a much larger clone, so it may be a read error. The rearrangement uses TRBV5-1 and TRBJ2-7; D call uncertain. From germline, CDR1 is SGHRS and CDR2 YFSETQ. The CDR3 totals 14 residues. The V end lost 0 bases, the J end lost 3 bases, and 10 bases lay between the germline ends. The CDR3 spells CASSLEGKDYEQYF. CDR3 coding DNA: TGCGCCAGCAGCTTGGAAGGCAAAGACTACGAGCAGTACTTC. The entire variable domain, with the rest obtained from reference TRBV5-1 and TRBJ2-7, is as follows: KAGVTQTPRYLIKTRGQQVTLSCSPISGHRSVSWYQQTPGQGLQFLFEYFSETQRNKGNFPGRFSGRQFSNSRSEMNVSTLELGDSALYLCASSLEGKDYEQYFGPGTRLTVT.

A single count supports this clonotype. This could be a read error, since a much larger clone is one nucleotide away. The chain is built from TRBV28 and TRBJ2-2, with 9 bases that match TRBD2. Per the germline V gene, CDR1 is MDHEN and CDR2 is SYDVKM. Trimming removed 7 bases from V and 7 bases from J; junction bases left unmatched: 10. The CDR3 is 15 residues long. The CDR3 DNA reads as TGTGCCAGCAAGGTTAGCGGGAGTGTTTACGGGGAGCTGTTTTTT. It translates to CASKVSGSVYGELFF.

This clonotype came up a few times. CDR3 in DNA: TGCGCCAGCAGCTTGACTAGCGGGAGCACAGATACGCAGTATTTT. Amino acid sequence: CASSLTSGSTDTQYF. This sequence joins TRBV5-1 and TRBJ2-3; 9 bases agree with TRBD2. Germline CDR1 is SGHRS and CDR2 is YFSETQ. This CDR3 has 15 residues. With V trimmed by 1 base and J by 0 bases, 0 bases remained unmatched.

Turning to this clonotype: Compared with germline, one end of the junction differs, possibly owing to a read error. V gene TRBV6-5 combines with J gene TRBJ2-2; D might be TRBD1 or TRBD2, each matching 5 bases. The CDR3 has 15 residues. Germline V CDR1 and CDR2: MNHEY, SVGAGI. As DNA, the CDR3 is TGCGCCAGCAGTTACTCGAGATGGGGCACCGGGGAGCTGTTATTT. It codes for CASSYSRWGTGELLF.

A word on this clonotype: A read error is likely, as this CDR3 ends without the conserved phenylalanine or tryptophan. The gene calls are TRBV12-5 and TRBJ1-1, with 7 bases that match TRBD1. The CDR3 covers 19 residues. Germline V gene sequence: CDR1 LGHNT, CDR2 FRNRAP. The V segment lost 1 base and the J segment 1 base; nucleotides outside the gene matches: 15. The CDR3 DNA sequence: TGTGCTAGTGGTTTGGAGATTTCGGGACAGAGCATATCGAACACTGAAGCTTTCATT. Its translation is CASGLEISGQSISNTEAFI.